This T cell receptor (beta chain) was profiled in a study of CD8 T cells in ankylosing spondylitis. As the method for making TCR beta libraries, quantitative 5'-RACE with molecular barcodes was used. TCRdb redid the calling of the 5' RACE reads with MiXCR, one entry per CDR3 protein. This table holds a few hundred thousand distinct CDR3 sequences, roughly 10% found once. Germline CDR1 is SGHRS and CDR2 is YFSETQ. The CDR3 is 15 amino acids. Trimming took off 6 bases at V and 0 bases at J, with 15 bases between the two ends. Findings and caveats of the study: Reported data indicate significant enrichment of disease-linked clones within matched ankylosing spondylitis synovial fluid. Past studies reported some motif variants in reactive arthritis synovial fluid and blood.

This clonotype appeared many times. Its antigen is currently unknown. This clonotype was obtained from a male donor with ankylosing spondylitis or in good health (not recorded which). The sample was blood, either unsorted or a sorted T cell fraction (not recorded which). V usage is TRBV5-1 and J usage is TRBJ1-1; a weak D match, TRBD1 (5 bases). CDR3 nucleotides: TGCGCCAGCAACCCGGGGGACGGATTGAACACTGAAGCTTTCTTT. This gives the protein CASNPGDGLNTEAFF.